One sample yielded the 5 T cell receptor beta chains listed below, sequenced in a study of T-cell reconstitution after alpha-beta-depleted transplantation in children. Unique molecular identifiers were incorporated during preparation of the TCRbeta library. TCRdb re-analysed the PCR reads in MiXCR, keeping a single row per CDR3 protein. The repertoire consists of more than 250,000 distinct CDR3 sequences, with approximately 9.6% occurring once and the leading ten covering roughly a tenth. The specimen was PBMCs from the stem cell graft donor, collected from the stem cell graft. The source of these receptors is a human donor who donated a stem cell graft to a child with SCID.

In regard to this clonotype: One end of the junction is discordant with germline, which a read error may explain. The rearrangement joins TRBV14 to TRBJ1-2, with D possibly matching TRBD1 (6 bases). The germline CDR1 and CDR2 sequences are SGHDN and FVKESK. The length of the CDR3 is 14 residues. The CDR3 nucleotides read TGTTCCAGCAGCCAAGAGGCCAGGGGATATGGCTACACCTTC. Translating it yields CSSSQEARGYGYTF.

This sequence joins TRBV5-1 and TRBJ1-4; TRBD1 matches 8 bases. Germline assignment: CDR1 SGHRS and CDR2 YFSETQ. The trim removed 8 bases at V and 4 bases at J, leaving 4 bases unmatched. This CDR3 spans 13 amino acids. CDR3 protein: CARPGQVNEKLFF. In nucleotides, the CDR3 is TGCGCCAGACCGGGACAGGTTAATGAAAAACTGTTTTTT.

The sample holds many counts of this clonotype. J is TRBJ2-1 and V is TRBV7-9, with a possible D match to TRBD2 (6 bases). V was pared by 1 base and J by 5 bases, with 15 bases between. The CDR3 has 16 amino acids. CDR1 is SEHNR, CDR2 FQNEAQ, per germline (reference sequence). The CDR3 DNA sequence: TGTGCCAGCAGCTTAGTGACTAGTGGAAAGGACAATGAGCAGTTCTTC. This gives the protein CASSLVTSGKDNEQFF. The whole variable domain, filled in from reference TRBV7-9 and TRBJ2-1, reads DTGVSQNPRHKITKRGQNVTFRCDPISEHNRLYWYRQTLGQGPEFLTYFQNEAQLEKSRLLSDRFSAERPKGSFSTLEIQRTEQGDSAMYLCASSLVTSGKDNEQFFGPGTRLTVL.

This clonotype occurred many times. This rearrangement joins TRBV20-1 to TRBJ2-3; D is unresolved. The V gene lost 3 bases and the J gene lost 0 bases, with 10 bases spanning the gap. CDR3 size: 14 residues. Germline-derived CDR1 and CDR2 are DFQATT and SNEGSKA (reference sequence). This CDR3 is CSARDQPSTDTQYF. The CDR3 nucleotides are TGCAGTGCTAGGGACCAACCGAGCACAGATACGCAGTATTTT.

This rearrangement joins TRBV12-3 or TRBV12-4 to TRBJ2-1, with 8 bases that match TRBD1. CDR3 length: 14 residues. The V and J ends lost 5 bases and 7 bases, in that order; junction bases with no gene match: 7. CDR3 residues: CASSTDRGVNEQFF. The CDR3, as DNA: TGTGCCAGCAGTACTGACAGGGGAGTAAATGAGCAGTTCTTC.